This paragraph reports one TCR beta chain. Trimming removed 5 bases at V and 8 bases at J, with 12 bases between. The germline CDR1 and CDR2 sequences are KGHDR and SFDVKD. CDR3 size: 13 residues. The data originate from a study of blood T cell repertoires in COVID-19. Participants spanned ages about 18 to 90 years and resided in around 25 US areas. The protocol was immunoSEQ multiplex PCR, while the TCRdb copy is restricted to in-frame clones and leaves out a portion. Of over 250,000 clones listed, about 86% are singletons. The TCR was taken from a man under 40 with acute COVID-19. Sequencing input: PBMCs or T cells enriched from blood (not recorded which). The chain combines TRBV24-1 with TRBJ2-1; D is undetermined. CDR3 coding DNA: TGTGCCACCAGTGCCCCCGGTCTCCATGAGCAGTTCTTC. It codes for CATSAPGLHEQFF.